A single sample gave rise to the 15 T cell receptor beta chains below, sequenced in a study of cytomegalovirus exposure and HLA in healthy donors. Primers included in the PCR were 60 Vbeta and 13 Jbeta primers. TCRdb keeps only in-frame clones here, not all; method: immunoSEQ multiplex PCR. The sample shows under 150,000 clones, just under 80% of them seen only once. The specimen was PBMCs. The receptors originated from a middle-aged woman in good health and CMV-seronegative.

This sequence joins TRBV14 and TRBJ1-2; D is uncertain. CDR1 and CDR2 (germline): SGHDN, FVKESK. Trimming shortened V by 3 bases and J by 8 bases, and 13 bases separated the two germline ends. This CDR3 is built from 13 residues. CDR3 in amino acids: CASSQERTHGYTF. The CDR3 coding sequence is TGTGCCAGCAGCCAGGAGCGGACGCACGGCTACACCTTC.

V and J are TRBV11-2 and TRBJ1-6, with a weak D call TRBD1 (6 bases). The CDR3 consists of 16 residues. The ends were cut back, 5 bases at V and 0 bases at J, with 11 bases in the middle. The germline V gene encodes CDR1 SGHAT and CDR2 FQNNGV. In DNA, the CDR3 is TGTGCCAGCAGCCCGGACAGTAGCTCCTATAATTCACCCCTCCACTTT. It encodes CASSPDSSSYNSPLHF.

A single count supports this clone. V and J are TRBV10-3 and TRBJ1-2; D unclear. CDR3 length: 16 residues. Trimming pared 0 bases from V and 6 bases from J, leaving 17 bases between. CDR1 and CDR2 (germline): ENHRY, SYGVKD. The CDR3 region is CAISESIGLSGNGYTF. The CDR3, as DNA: TGTGCCATCAGTGAGTCGATAGGTCTCTCGGGGAATGGCTACACCTTC.

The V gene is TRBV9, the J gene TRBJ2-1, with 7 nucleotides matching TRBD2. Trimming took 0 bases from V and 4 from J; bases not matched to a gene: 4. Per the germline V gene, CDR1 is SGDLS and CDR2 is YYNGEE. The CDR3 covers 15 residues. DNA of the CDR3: TGTGCCAGCAGCGTAGTGGCTAGCGGATACAATGAGCAGTTCTTC. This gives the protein CASSVVASGYNEQFF. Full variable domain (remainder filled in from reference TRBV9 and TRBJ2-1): DSGVTQTPKHLITATGQRVTLRCSPRSGDLSVYWYQQSLDQGLQFLIQYYNGEERAKGNILERFSAQQFPDLHSELNLSSLELGDSALYFCASSVVASGYNEQFFGPGTRLTVL.

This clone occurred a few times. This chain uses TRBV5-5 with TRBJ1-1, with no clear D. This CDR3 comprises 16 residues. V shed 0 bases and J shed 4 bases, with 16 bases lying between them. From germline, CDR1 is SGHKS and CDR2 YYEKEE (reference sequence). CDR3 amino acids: CASSLAGRVPGTEAFF. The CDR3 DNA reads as TGTGCCAGCAGCTTGGCCGGGCGGGTCCCAGGCACTGAAGCTTTCTTT.

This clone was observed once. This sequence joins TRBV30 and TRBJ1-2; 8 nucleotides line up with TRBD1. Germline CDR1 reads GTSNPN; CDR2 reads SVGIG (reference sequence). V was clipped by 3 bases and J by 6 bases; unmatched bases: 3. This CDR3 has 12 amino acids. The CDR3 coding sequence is TGTGCCTGGAGCCTGACAGGGGATGGCTACACCTTC. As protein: CAWSLTGDGYTF.

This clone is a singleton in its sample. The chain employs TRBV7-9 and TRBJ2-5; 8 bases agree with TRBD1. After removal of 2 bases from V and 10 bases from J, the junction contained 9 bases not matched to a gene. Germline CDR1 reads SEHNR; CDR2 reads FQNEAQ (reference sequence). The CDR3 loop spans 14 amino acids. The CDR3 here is CASSLSEAGGGQYF. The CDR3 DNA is TGTGCCAGCAGCTTATCTGAGGCAGGGGGCGGCCAGTACTTC.

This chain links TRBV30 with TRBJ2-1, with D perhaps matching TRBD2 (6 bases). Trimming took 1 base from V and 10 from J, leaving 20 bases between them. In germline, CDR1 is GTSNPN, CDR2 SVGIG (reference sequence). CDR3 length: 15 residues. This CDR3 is CAWSGIEAGGPEQFF. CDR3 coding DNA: TGTGCCTGGAGTGGGATAGAAGCGGGCGGTCCCGAGCAGTTCTTC.

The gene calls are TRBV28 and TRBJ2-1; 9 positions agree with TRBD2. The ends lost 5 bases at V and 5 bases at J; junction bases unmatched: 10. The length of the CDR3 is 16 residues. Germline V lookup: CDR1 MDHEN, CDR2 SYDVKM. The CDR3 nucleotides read TGTGCCAGCAGTCCCTTTAGCGGGAGTGAGGACAATGAGCAGTTCTTC. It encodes CASSPFSGSEDNEQFF.

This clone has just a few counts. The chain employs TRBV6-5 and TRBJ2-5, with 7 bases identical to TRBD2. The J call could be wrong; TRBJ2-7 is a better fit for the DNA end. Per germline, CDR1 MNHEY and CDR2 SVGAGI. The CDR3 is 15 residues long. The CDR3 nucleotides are TGTGCCAGCAGTTACTCGGGGGGGTTAGGATACGAGCAGTACTTC. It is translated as CASSYSGGLGYEQYF.

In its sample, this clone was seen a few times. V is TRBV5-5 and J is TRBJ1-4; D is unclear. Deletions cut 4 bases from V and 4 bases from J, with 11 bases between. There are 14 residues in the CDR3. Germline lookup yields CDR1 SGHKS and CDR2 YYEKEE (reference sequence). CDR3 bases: TGTGCCAGCAGCCACCCCGGTAATAATGAAAAACTGTTTTTT. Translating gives CASSHPGNNEKLFF.

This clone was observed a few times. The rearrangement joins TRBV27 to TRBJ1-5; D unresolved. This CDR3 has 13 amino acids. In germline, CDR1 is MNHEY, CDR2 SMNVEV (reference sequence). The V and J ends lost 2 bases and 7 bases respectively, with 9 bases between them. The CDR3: CASSLVLSQPQHF. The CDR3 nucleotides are TGTGCCAGCAGTTTAGTCCTCTCGCAGCCCCAGCATTTT.

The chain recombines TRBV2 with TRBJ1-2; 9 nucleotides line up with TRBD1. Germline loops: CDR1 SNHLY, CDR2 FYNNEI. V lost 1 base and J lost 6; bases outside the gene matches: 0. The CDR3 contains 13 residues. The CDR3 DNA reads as TGTGCCAGCAGTGAAGGGGACAGGGATGGCTACACCTTC. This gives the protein CASSEGDRDGYTF.

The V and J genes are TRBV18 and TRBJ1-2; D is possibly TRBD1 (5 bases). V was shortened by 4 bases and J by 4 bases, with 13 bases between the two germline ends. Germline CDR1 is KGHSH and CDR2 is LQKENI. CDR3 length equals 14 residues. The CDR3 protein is CASSQGREGYGYTF. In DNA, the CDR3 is TGTGCCAGCTCACAAGGCAGGGAAGGCTATGGCTACACCTTC.

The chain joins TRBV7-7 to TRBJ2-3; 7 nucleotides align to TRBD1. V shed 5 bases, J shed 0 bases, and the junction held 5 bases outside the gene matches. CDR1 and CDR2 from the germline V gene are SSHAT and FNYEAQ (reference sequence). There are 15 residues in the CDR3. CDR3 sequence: CASSPRQGSTDTQYF. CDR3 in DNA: TGTGCCAGCAGCCCTAGACAGGGTAGCACAGATACGCAGTATTTT.